Listed here is a single TCR beta chain. Read coverage stops 3 residues before the CDR3 terminus; the germline J gene supplies the remainder. The sample belongs to a study of T cells in women clearing cervical HPV infection. Whole-study context: Cases were women with histologically confirmed HPV16-related CIN3 or worse, including 2 invasive cancers. Case blood was drawn when the lesion was first found; control blood after infection became undetectable.

All participants had a single incident cervical HPV16 infection, and prevalent HPV16 infections were excluded. HPV was found by MY09/MY11 PCR and dot-blot genotyping. Sequencing used immunoSEQ multiplex PCR; TCRdb keeps in-frame clones, though not all of them. The repertoire shows some 20,000 clones; the top ten hold roughly 5.4%. In germline, CDR1 is SGHTA, CDR2 FQGNSA. The CDR3 totals 13 residues. V was shortened by 1 base and J by 2 bases, with 5 bases between the two germline ends. Source material: blood buffy coat. The origin of this receptor is a woman aged 18-69 years with a cervical HPV16 infection that either progressed to CIN3+ or cleared (not recorded which). The V call is TRBV7-2, the J call TRBJ1-2; D remains ambiguous. Incomplete CDR3 DNA: TGTGCCAGCAGCTTAGTAAGCAACTATGGC. Amino acids: CASSLVSNYG. The CDR3 in full is CASSLVSNYGYTF.